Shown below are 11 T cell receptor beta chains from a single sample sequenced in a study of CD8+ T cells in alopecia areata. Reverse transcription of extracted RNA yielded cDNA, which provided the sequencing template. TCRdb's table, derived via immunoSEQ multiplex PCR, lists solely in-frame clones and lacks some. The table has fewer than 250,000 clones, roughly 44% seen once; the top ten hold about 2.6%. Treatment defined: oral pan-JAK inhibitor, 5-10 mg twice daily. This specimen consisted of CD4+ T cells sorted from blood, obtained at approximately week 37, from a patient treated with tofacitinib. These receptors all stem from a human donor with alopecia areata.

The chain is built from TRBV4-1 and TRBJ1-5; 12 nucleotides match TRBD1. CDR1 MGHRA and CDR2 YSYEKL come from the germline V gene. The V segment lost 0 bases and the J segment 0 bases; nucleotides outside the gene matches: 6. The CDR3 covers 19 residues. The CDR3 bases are TGCGCCAGCAGCCAAGATGGAGGGACAGGGGGCCTTAGCAATCAGCCCCAGCATTTT. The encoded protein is CASSQDGGTGGLSNQPQHF.

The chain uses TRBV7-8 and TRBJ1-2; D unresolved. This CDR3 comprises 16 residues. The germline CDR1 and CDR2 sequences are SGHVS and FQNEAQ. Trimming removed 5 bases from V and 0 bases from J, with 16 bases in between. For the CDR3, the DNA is TGTGCCAGCAGCCCGAGGACTGGGCGCACTAACTATGGCTACACCTTC. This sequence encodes CASSPRTGRTNYGYTF.

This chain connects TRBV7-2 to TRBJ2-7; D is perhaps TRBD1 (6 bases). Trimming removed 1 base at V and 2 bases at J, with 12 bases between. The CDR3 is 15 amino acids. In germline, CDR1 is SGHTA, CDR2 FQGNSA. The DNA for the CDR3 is TGTGCCAGCAGCTTAGTTGTGGGGGCCACCTACGAGCAGTACTTC. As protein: CASSLVVGATYEQYF.

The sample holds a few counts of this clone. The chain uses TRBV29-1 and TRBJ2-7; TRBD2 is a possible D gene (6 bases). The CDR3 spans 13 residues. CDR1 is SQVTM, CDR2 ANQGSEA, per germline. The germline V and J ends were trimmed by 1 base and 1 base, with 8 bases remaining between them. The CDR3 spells CSVEVGLSYEQYF. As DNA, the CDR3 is TGCAGCGTTGAAGTGGGACTGTCCTACGAGCAGTACTTC.

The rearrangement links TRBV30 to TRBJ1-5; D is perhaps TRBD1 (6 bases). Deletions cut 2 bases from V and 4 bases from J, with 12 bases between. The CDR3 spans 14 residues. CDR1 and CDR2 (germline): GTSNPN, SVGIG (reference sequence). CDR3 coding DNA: TGTGCCTGGAGTAGGGGACAAATTAATCAGCCCCAGCATTTT. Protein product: CAWSRGQINQPQHF.

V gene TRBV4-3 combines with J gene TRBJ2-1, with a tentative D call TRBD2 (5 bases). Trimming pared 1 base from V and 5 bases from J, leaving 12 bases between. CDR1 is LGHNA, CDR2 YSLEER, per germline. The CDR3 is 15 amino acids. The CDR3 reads CASSQAGMRDNEQFF. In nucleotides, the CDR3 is TGCGCCAGCAGCCAAGCAGGTATGAGGGACAATGAGCAGTTCTTC.

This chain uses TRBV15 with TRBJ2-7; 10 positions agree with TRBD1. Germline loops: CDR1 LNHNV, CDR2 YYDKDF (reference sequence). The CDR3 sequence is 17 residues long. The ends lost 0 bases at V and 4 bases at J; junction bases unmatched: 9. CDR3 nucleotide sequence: TGTGCCACCAGCAGAGATATTCCCGGGACAGGGGATTACGAGCAGTACTTC. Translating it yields CATSRDIPGTGDYEQYF.

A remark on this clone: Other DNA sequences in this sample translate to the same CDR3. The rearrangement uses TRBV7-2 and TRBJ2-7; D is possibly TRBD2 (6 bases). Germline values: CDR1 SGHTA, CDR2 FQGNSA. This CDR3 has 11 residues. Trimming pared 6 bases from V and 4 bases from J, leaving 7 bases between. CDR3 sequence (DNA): TGTGCCAGCAGTCGGGGGTACGAGCAGTACTTC. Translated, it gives CASSRGYEQYF.

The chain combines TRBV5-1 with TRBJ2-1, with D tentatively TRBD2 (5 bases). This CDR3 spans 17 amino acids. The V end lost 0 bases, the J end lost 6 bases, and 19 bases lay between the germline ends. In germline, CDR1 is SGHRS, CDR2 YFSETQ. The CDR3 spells CASSLGSDFGPSNEQFF. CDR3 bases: TGCGCCAGCAGCTTGGGATCGGACTTCGGGCCAAGCAATGAGCAGTTCTTC.

CDR3 sequence (DNA): TGTGCCAGCATCTCTAGCGGCCAAGAGACCCAGTACTTC. This translates into CASISSGQETQYF. The V and J genes are TRBV2 and TRBJ2-5; TRBD2 aligns across 7 bases. Germline V gives CDR1 SNHLY, CDR2 FYNNEI. The junction had 3 bases not matched to a gene; V was cut back by 7 bases and J by 1 base. The CDR3 sequence is 13 residues long.

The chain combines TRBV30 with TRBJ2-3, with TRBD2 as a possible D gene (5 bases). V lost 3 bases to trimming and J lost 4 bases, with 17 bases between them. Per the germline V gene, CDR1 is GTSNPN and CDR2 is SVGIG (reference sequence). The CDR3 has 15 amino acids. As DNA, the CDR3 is TGTGCCTGGAGGAGAGGGTCGAGTCCACCAGATACGCAGTATTTT. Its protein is CAWRRGSSPPDTQYF.